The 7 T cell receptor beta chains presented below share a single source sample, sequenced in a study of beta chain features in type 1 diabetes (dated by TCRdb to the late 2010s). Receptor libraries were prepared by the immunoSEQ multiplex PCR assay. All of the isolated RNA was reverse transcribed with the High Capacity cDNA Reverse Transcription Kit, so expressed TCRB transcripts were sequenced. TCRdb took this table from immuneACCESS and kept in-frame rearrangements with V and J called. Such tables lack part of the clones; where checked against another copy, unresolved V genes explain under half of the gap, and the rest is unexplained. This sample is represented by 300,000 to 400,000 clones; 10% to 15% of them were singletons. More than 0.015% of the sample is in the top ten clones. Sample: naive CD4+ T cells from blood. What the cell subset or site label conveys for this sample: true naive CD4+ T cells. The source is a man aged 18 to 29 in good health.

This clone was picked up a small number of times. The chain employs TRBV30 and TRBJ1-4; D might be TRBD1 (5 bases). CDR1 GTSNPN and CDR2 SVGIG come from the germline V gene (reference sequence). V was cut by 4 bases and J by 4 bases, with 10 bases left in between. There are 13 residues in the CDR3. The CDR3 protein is CAWNRGVNEKLFF. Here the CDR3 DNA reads TGTGCCTGGAACCGGGGGGTTAATGAAAAACTGTTTTTT.

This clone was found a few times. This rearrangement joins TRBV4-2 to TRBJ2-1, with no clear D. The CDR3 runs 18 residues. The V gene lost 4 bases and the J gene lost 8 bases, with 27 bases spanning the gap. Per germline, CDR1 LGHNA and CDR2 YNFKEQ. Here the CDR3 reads CASSPEQTGPAIIYEQFF. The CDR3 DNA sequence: TGTGCCAGCAGCCCCGAACAGACCGGCCCTGCTATCATATATGAGCAGTTCTTC.

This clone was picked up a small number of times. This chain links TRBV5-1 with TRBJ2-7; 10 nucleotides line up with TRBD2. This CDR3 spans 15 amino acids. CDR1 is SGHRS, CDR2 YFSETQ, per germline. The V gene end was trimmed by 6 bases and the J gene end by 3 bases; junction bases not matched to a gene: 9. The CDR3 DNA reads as TGCGCCAGCACCCCCACTAGCGGGACATACTACGAGCAGTACTTC. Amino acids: CASTPTSGTYYEQYF.

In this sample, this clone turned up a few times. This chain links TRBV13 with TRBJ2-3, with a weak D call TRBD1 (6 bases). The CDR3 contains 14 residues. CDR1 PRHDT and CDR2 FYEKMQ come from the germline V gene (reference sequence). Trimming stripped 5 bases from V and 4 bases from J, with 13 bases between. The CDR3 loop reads CASSARGSADTQYF. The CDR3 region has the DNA TGTGCCAGCAGCGCCAGGGGTTCCGCAGATACGCAGTATTTT. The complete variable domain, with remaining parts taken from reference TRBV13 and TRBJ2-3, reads AAGVIQSPRHLIKEKRETATLKCYPIPRHDTVYWYQQGPGQDPQFLISFYEKMQSDKGSIPDRFSAQQFSDYHSELNMSSLELGDSALYFCASSARGSADTQYFGPGTRLTVL.

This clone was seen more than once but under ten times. The CDR3 nucleotides read TGTGCCAGCTCCTCCATGGGCGCTGAAGCTTTCTTT. It codes for CASSSMGAEAFF. The chain joins TRBV18 to TRBJ1-1; D not certain. Germline V gene data show CDR1 as KGHSH and CDR2 as LQKENI. V gave up 6 bases and J gave up 6 bases, with 11 bases separating them. The CDR3 runs 12 residues.

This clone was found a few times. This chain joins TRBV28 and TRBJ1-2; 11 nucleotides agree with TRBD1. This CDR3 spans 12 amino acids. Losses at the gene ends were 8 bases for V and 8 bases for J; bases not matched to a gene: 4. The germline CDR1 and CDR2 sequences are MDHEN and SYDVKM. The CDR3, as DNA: TGTGCCAGCGGACAGGGGGCATACGGCTACACCTTC. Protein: CASGQGAYGYTF.

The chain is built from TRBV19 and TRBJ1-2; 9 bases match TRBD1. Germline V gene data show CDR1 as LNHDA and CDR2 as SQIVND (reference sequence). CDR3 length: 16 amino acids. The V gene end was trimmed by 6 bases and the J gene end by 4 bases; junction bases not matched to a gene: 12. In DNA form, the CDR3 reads TGTGCCAGTAGCCAAGGGACAGGGAATACTGGCTATGGCTACACCTTC. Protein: CASSQGTGNTGYGYTF.